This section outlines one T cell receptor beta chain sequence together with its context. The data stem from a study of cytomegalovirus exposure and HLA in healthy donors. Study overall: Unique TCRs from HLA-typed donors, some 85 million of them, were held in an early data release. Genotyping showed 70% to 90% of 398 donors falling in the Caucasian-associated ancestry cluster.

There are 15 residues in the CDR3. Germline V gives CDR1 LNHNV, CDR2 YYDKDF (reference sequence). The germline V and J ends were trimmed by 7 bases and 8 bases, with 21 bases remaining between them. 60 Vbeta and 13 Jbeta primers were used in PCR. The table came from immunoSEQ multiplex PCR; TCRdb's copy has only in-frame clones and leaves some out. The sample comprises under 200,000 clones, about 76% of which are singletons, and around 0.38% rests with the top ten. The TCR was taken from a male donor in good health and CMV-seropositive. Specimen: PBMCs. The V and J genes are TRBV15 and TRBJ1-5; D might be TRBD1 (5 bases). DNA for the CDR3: TGTGCCACCAACCCGGGGGGAGGGCACTCGGAGCCCCAGCATTTT. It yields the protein CATNPGGGHSEPQHF.